The clone carrying this TCR beta chain was detected ten times or more. The antigen is undetermined. The germline CDR1 and CDR2 sequences are SQVTM and ANQGSEA. This CDR3 has 16 amino acids. The ends lost 4 bases at V and 0 bases at J; junction bases unmatched: 10. Researchers took RNA transcripts and amplified the TCR beta CDR3 regions from them. During a first-round RT-PCR of the TCR CDR3, the HTBI primer set was used. TCRdb ran MiXCR on the multiplex PCR reads and lists one entry per CDR3 protein. The top ten clones hold roughly 8% of a sample with about 720,000 distinct CDR3 sequences, about 15% of them seen once. For Graves' hyperthyroidism to be stable, ophthalmopathy could not progress within 18 months. Not enrolled were patients with uncontrolled infection, other autoimmune disease, pregnancy or lactation. The data originate from a study of T cells in Graves' hyperthyroidism and ophthalmopathy.

Study-wide results and limits: Most expanded thyroid clonotypes above 0.001 also appeared in blood.

The chain employs TRBV29-1 and TRBJ2-7; TRBD2 aligns across 9 bases. Sequences were obtained from blood. This TCR was sampled from a man between 18 and 29 years old with Graves' hyperthyroidism. For the CDR3, the DNA is TGCAGCGTTGTACGAGGGGCTAGCGGGACCTCCTACGAGCAGTACTTC. Translating it yields CSVVRGASGTSYEQYF.